This T cell receptor (beta chain) originates from a study of vaccination and CD4 T cells after COVID-19. Study summary: Convalescent donors were composed of six males and four females, of whom two were Hispanic.

Trimming at V came to 7 bases and at J to 2 bases, leaving 6 bases not matched to a gene. The CDR3 covers 13 residues. Germline CDR1 and CDR2: SQVTM and ANQGSEA. The Oncomine TCR Beta short-read assay sequenced DNA from cultured CD4+ T cells. MiXCR, applied by TCRdb to the PCR reads, yields one record per CDR3 protein. The sample carries under 20,000 distinct CDR3 sequences, 35% to 50% recorded once. Study-wide points: Only post-vaccination samples contained a median roughly 86% of the reactive clones in convalescent patients.

Turning to this clonotype: Its cognate antigen is unknown.

The treatment denotes: roughly ten-day PBMC culture with coronavirus spike peptide pools or control peptides (ViraFEST assay). PBMC cultures, at a few million cells per well, received around 10 IU/ml IL-2 and roughly 9 ug/ml peptide pools. This chain links TRBV29-1 with TRBJ2-7, with 9 nucleotides matching TRBD1. The TCR was taken from a human donor who had recovered from COVID-19. The starting material was CD4+ T cells from blood, cultured in vitro, obtained after SARS-CoV-2 vaccination. The CDR3 loop reads CSAAGDRAYEQYF. The CDR3 bases are TGCAGCGCTGCTGGGGACAGGGCCTACGAGCAGTACTTC.